This is a list of T cell receptor beta chains from one sample in a study of technical replicates of blood from a few donors. Some clones are missing from TCRdb's copy, which holds only in-frame ones; the method was immunoSEQ multiplex PCR. This table has 60,000 to 65,000 clones, approximately 83% appearing once. The sample comprised PBMCs. The receptor set was obtained from a human donor in good health. Some clones in this sample may be carry-over from other donors' samples. Each CDR3 is given with its conserved first and last residue. D genes are given only for firm matches. Clone sizes are given selectively: once, few, many, or a class where the clone is expanded.

j_gene | abundance | d_gene | v_gene | CDR3aa | CDR3nt
TRBJ2-2 | once | - | TRBV15 | CATSRELGQSTGELFF | TGTGCCACCAGCAGAGAGCTAGGACAGAGCACCGGGGAGCTGTTTTTT
TRBJ2-1 | - | - | TRBV30 | CAWSRTSSYNEQFF | TGTGCCTGGAGCCGAACTAGCTCCTACAATGAGCAGTTCTTC
TRBJ2-3 | - | TRBD2 | TRBV11-2 | CASSSQLAGSLFLTDTQYF | TGTGCCAGCAGCTCGCAACTAGCGGGGAGCCTTTTTCTCACAGATACGCAGTATTTT
TRBJ2-2 | - | TRBD1 | TRBV30 | CAWSVPQGAGELFF | TGTGCCTGGAGTGTACCCCAGGGGGCCGGGGAGCTGTTTTTT
TRBJ2-3 | - | TRBD1 | TRBV10-3 | CAISDQTGVEYVQYF | TGTGCCATCAGTGATCAGACAGGGGTAGAGTACGTGCAGTATTTT
TRBJ2-1 | - | TRBD2 | TRBV27 | CASSLLLTSGRSMMEQFF | TGTGCCAGCAGTTTATTGTTGACTAGCGGGAGATCCATGATGGAGCAGTTCTTC
TRBJ2-5 | - | TRBD1 | TRBV6-6 | CASSYKRQGGETQYF | TGTGCCAGCAGTTACAAAAGACAGGGGGGCGAGACCCAGTACTTC
TRBJ1-3 | - | - | TRBV9 | CASSVAGPDSGNTIYF | TGTGCCAGCAGCGTAGCTGGGCCAGACTCTGGAAACACCATATATTTT
TRBJ1-6 | - | - | TRBV30 | CAWRLGHGGSSYNSPLHF | TGTGCCTGGAGATTGGGACACGGAGGAAGCTCCTATAATTCACCCCTCCACTTT
TRBJ2-7 | - | - | TRBV11-2 | CASSPRDITTPEQYF | TGTGCCAGCAGCCCCCGGGACATTACCACCCCCGAGCAGTACTTC
TRBJ2-3 | - | TRBD2 | TRBV6-5 | CASSYNSGGSTDTQYF | TGTGCCAGCAGTTACAATAGCGGGGGGTCCACAGATACGCAGTATTTT
TRBJ2-4 | - | TRBD1 | TRBV27 | CASSLLTGGLAKNIQYF | TGTGCCAGCAGTTTATTAACAGGGGGTCTAGCCAAAAACATTCAGTACTTC
TRBJ2-7 | - | - | TRBV7-2 | CASSLETGIYEQYF | TGTGCCAGCAGCTTAGAGACAGGAATCTACGAGCAGTACTTC
TRBJ2-2 | - | - | TRBV29-1 | CSVDGPGLNTGELFF | TGCAGCGTTGATGGTCCGGGATTAAACACCGGGGAGCTGTTTTTT
TRBJ1-2 | - | - | TRBV29-1 | CSVTQGDYGYTF | TGCAGCGTAACCCAGGGTGACTATGGCTACACCTTC
TRBJ2-1 | - | TRBD2 | TRBV7-9 | CASSSGGSGGAYSYNEQFF | TGTGCCAGCAGCTCCGGGGGTAGCGGGGGGGCCTACTCCTACAATGAGCAGTTCTTC
TRBJ2-5 | once | TRBD2 | TRBV6-5 | CASITSGTQETQYF | TGTGCCAGCATTACTAGCGGGACCCAAGAGACCCAGTACTTC
TRBJ2-7 | - | - | TRBV7-2 | CASRNGQGAHEQYF | TGTGCCAGCAGGAATGGGCAGGGTGCCCACGAGCAGTACTTC
TRBJ1-3 | - | - | TRBV4-3 | CASSQDQGTGNTIYF | TGCGCCAGCAGCCAAGATCAGGGGACTGGAAACACCATATATTTT
TRBJ2-1 | - | - | TRBV4-2 | CASSTLDPNEQFF | TGTGCCAGTTCCACTCTAGATCCCAATGAGCAGTTCTTC
TRBJ1-2 | - | - | TRBV7-2 | CASSAHPGGYTF | TGTGCCAGCAGCGCGCACCCGGGAGGCTACACCTTC
TRBJ1-4 | - | - | TRBV5-1 | CASSLAPATNEKLFF | TGCGCCAGCAGCTTGGCTCCCGCAACTAATGAAAAACTGTTTTTT
TRBJ1-2 | - | - | TRBV6-5 | CASRTPGEGIYGYTF | TGTGCCAGCAGAACTCCAGGGGAGGGTATCTATGGCTACACCTTC
TRBJ2-5 | - | TRBD2 | TRBV6-5 | CASSYSVTSGTGTQYF | TGTGCCAGCAGTTACTCGGTTACTAGCGGAACGGGGACCCAGTACTTC
TRBJ1-1 | - | TRBD1 | TRBV19 | CASQGDRTEAFF | TGTGCCAGCCAGGGGGACAGGACTGAAGCTTTCTTT
TRBJ1-2 | - | - | TRBV14 | CASSQQQNYGYTF | TGTGCCAGCAGCCAACAACAGAACTATGGCTACACCTTC
TRBJ1-1 | - | - | TRBV9 | CASSVVRKPEAFF | TGTGCCAGCAGCGTAGTGCGGAAGCCTGAAGCTTTCTTT
TRBJ1-1 | - | - | TRBV5-4 | CASSLGLRNTEAFF | TGTGCCAGCAGCTTGGGACTTAGGAACACTGAAGCTTTCTTT
TRBJ2-5 | - | TRBD2 | TRBV29-1 | CSVGTSGSGETQYF | TGCAGCGTTGGGACTAGCGGGAGTGGTGAGACCCAGTACTTC
TRBJ2-4 | - | - | TRBV19 | CASTQWAGGALDIQYF | TGTGCCAGTACCCAATGGGCCGGAGGGGCGCTGGACATTCAGTACTTC
TRBJ1-5 | - | - | TRBV6-5 | CASSYSSYSNQPQHF | TGTGCCAGCAGTTACTCGTCCTATAGCAATCAGCCCCAGCATTTT
TRBJ2-7 | - | TRBD1 | TRBV6-6 | CAVKAGQGISYEQYF | TGTGCCGTAAAGGCGGGACAGGGTATCTCCTACGAGCAGTACTTC
TRBJ2-5 | - | TRBD1 | TRBV11-1 | CASSRGQGKETQYF | TGTGCCAGCAGCCGTGGACAGGGCAAGGAGACCCAGTACTTC
TRBJ2-1 | few | TRBD2 | TRBV7-8 | CASSSGLAGGFYNEQFF | TGTGCCAGCAGCTCTGGACTAGCGGGGGGGTTTTACAATGAGCAGTTCTTC
TRBJ1-1 | - | - | TRBV7-2 | CASSLFGKNTEAFF | TGTGCCAGCAGCCTCTTCGGTAAGAACACTGAAGCTTTCTTT